This T cell receptor (beta chain) stems from a study of cytotoxic CD8 clonotypes in ibrutinib-treated CLL. Whole-study findings and limits: Pretreatment clonality was elevated relative to age-matched healthy donors and paralleled circulating CD8+ T-cell counts. Clonality was elevated at ibrutinib response and had returned toward baseline at progression.

On this clone: Its antigen is not known.

Germline trimming cut 10 bases from V and 2 bases from J; bases unmatched to any gene: 11. CDR1 is PRHDT, CDR2 FYEKMQ, per germline (reference sequence). CDR3 length: 16 amino acids. Libraries were prepared by immunoSEQ multiplex PCR; TCRdb keeps only in-frame clonotypes and omits some of them. Of approximately 130,000 clones in the sample, under 90% were seen once. Sequencing was performed on PBMCs, taken after 24 months of ibrutinib treatment. The chain joins TRBV13 to TRBJ2-1, with TRBD1 matching over 10 bases. This sequence originates from a human donor with chronic lymphocytic leukemia. The CDR3 is CATIGGDRGPYNEQFF. In DNA form, the CDR3 reads TGTGCCACCATAGGAGGCGACAGGGGGCCCTACAATGAGCAGTTCTTC.